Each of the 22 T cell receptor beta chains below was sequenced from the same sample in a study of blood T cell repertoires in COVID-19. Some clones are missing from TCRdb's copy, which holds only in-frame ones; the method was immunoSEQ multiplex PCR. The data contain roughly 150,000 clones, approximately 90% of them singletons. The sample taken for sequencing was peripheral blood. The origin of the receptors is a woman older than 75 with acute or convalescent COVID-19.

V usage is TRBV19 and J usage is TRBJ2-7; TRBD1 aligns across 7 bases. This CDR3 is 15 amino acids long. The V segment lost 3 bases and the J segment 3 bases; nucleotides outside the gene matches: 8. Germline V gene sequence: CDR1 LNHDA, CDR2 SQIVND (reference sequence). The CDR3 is CASSIQSTGLYEQYF. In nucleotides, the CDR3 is TGTGCCAGTAGTATCCAATCGACAGGGCTCTACGAGCAGTACTTC. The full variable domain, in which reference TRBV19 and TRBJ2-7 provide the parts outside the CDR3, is DGGITQSPKYLFRKEGQNVTLSCEQNLNHDAMYWYRQDPGQGLRLIYYSQIVNDFQKGDIAEGYSVSREKKESFPLTVTSAQKNPTAFYLCASSIQSTGLYEQYFGPGTRLTVT.

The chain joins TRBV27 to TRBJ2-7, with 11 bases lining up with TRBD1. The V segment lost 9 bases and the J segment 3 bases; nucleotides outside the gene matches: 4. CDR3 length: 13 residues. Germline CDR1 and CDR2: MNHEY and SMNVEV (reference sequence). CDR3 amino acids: CASGTGGNYEQYF. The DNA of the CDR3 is TGTGCCAGTGGGACAGGGGGGAACTACGAGCAGTACTTC.

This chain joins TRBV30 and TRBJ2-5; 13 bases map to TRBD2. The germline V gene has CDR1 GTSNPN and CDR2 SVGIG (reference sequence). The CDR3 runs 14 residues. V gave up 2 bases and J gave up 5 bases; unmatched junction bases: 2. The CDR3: CAWSKLAGGETQYF. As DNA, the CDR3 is TGTGCCTGGAGTAAACTAGCGGGGGGGGAGACCCAGTACTTC.

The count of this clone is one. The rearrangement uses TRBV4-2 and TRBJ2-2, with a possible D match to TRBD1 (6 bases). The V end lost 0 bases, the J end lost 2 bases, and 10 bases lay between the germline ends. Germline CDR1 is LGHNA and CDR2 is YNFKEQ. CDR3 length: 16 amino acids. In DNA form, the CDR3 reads TGTGCCAGCAGCCAAGAAACAGGGACCAACACCGGGGAGCTGTTTTTT. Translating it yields CASSQETGTNTGELFF.

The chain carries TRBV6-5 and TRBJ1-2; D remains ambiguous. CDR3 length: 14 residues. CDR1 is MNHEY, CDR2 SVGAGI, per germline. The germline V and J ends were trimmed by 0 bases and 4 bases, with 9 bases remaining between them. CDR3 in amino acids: CASSYSTGIYGYTF. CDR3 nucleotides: TGTGCCAGCAGTTACTCAACGGGGATCTATGGCTACACCTTC.

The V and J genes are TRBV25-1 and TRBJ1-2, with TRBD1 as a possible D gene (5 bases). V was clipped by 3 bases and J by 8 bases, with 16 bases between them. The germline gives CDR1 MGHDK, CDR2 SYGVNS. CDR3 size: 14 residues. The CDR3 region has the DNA TGTGCCAGCAGTGAGTGGACGGGGGTATGGGGCTACACCTTC. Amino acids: CASSEWTGVWGYTF.

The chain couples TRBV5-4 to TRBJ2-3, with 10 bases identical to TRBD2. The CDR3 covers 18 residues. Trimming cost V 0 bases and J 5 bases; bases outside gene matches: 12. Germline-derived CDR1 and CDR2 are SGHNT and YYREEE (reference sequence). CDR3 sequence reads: CASSLGRGQLAGRDTQYF. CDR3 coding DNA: TGTGCCAGCAGCTTGGGTAGGGGACAACTAGCGGGGCGAGATACGCAGTATTTT.

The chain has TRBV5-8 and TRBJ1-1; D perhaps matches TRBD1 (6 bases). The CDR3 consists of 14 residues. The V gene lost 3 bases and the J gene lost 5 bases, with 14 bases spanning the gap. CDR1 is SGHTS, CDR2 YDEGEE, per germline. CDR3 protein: CASSWLGRGTEAFF. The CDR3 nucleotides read TGTGCCAGCAGCTGGCTTGGCAGGGGAACTGAAGCTTTCTTT.

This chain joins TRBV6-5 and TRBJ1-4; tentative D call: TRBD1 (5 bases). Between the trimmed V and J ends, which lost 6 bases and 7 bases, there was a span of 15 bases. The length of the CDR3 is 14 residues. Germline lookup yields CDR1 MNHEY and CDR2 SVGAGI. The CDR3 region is CASRSRGLTEKLFF. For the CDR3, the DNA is TGTGCCAGCAGATCCCGGGGGTTGACTGAAAAACTGTTTTTT.

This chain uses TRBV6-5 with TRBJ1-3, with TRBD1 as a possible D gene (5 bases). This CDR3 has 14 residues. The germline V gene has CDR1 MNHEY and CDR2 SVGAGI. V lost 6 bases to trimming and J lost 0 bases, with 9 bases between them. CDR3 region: CASSPGGSGNTIYF. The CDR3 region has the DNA TGTGCCAGCAGCCCCGGGGGCTCTGGAAACACCATATATTTT.

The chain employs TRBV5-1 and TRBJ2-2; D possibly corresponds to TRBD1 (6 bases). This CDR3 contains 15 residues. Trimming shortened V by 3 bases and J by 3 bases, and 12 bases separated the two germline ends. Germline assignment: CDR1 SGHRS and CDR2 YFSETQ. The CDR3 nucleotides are TGCGCCAGCAGCTCAGGGGTTAGCGACACCGGGGAGCTGTTTTTT. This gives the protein CASSSGVSDTGELFF.

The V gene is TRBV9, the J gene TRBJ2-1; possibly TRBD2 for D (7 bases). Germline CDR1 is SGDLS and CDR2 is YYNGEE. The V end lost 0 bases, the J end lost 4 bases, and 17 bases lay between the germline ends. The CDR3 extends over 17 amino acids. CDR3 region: CASSVAGRARGYNEQFF. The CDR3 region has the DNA TGTGCCAGCAGCGTAGCGGGGAGGGCCAGGGGTTACAATGAGCAGTTCTTC. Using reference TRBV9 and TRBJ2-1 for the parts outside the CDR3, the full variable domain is DSGVTQTPKHLITATGQRVTLRCSPRSGDLSVYWYQQSLDQGLQFLIQYYNGEERAKGNILERFSAQQFPDLHSELNLSSLELGDSALYFCASSVAGRARGYNEQFFGPGTRLTVL.

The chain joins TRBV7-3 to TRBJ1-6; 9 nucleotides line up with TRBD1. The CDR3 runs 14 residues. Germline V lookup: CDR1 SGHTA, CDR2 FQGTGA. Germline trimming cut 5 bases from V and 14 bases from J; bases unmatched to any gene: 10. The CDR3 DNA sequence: TGTGCCAGCAGCCCAACAGGGGGCAGGGGAACCCTCCACTTT. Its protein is CASSPTGGRGTLHF.

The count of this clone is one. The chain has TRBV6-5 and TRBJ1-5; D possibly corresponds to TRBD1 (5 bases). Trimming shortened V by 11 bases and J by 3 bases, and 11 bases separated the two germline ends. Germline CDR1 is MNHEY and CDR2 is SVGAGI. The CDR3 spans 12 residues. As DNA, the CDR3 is TGTGCCGGTTCCAGGGACAATCAGCCCCAGCATTTT. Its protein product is CAGSRDNQPQHF.

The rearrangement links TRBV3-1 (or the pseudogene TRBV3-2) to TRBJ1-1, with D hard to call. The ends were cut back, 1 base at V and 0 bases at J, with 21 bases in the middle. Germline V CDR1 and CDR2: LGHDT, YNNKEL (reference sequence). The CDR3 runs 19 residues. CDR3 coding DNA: TGTGCCAGCAGCCAAGGGTGGGTAGGAGTCAGACTTATGAACACTGAAGCTTTCTTT. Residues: CASSQGWVGVRLMNTEAFF.

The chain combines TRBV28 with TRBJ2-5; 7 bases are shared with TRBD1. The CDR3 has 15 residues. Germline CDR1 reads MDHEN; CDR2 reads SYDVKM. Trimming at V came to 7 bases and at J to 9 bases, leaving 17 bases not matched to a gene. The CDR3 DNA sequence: TGTGCCAGCACCTCCGGGACAGCCTGGAGTCGGCCCCAGTACTTC. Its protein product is CASTSGTAWSRPQYF.

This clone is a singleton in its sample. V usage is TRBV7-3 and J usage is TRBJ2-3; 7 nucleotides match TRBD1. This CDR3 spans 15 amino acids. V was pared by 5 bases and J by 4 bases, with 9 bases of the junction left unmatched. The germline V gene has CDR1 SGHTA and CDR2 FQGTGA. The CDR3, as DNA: TGTGCCAGCAGCCCAGTAAGGGGGCCGTCAGATACGCAGTATTTT. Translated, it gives CASSPVRGPSDTQYF.

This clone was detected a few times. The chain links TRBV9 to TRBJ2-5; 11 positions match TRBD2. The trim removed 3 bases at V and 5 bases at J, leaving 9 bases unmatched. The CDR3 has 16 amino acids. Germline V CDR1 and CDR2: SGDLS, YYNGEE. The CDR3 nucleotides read TGTGCCAGCAGCGCTCGCTTAGCGGGGGGGCCTGAGACCCAGTACTTC. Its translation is CASSARLAGGPETQYF.

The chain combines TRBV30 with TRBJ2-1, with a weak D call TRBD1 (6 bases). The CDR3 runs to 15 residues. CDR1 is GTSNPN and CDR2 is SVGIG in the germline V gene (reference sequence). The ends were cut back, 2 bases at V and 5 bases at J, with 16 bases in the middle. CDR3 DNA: TGTGCCTGGAGTCTCACAGGGTTTGCCAACAATGAGCAGTTCTTC. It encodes CAWSLTGFANNEQFF.

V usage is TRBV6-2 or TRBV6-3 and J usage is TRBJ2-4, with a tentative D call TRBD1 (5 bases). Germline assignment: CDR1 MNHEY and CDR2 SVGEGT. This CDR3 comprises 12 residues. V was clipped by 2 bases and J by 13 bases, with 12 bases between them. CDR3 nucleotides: TGTGCCAGCAGTTACATAGGGGTTCGGCAGTACTTC. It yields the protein CASSYIGVRQYF.

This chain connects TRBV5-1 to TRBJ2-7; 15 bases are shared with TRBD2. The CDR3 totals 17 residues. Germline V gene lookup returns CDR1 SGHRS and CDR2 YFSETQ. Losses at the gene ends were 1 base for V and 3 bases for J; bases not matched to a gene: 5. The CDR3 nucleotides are TGCGCCAGCAGCTTGAACCCGGGACTAGCGGGGGGCTACGAGCAGTACTTC. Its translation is CASSLNPGLAGGYEQYF.

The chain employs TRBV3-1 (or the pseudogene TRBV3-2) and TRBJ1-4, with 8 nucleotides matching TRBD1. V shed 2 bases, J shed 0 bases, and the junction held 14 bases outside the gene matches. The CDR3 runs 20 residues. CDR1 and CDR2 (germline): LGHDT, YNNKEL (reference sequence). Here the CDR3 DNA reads TGTGCCAGCAGCCAATTATTCCAGGACAGGGCCCGAGCAACTAATGAAAAACTGTTTTTT. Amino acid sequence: CASSQLFQDRARATNEKLFF.